The 15 T cell receptor beta chains listed next were all sequenced from one sample in a study of T cell changes during pregnancy in multiple sclerosis. The protocol was immunoSEQ multiplex PCR, while the TCRdb copy is restricted to in-frame clones and leaves out a portion. The sample holds 40,000 to 55,000 clones, about 91% seen once. The starting material was CD8+ T cells from peripheral blood mononuclear cells, obtained in the second trimester of pregnancy. These receptors came from a female donor with multiple sclerosis, enrolled in a pregnancy study.

The gene calls are TRBV9 and TRBJ2-2, with D maybe TRBD2 (7 bases). The CDR3 loop spans 16 amino acids. V lost 4 bases, J lost 0 bases, and 13 bases lay in between. The germline CDR1 and CDR2 sequences are SGDLS and YYNGEE. CDR3 nucleotides: TGTGCCAGCAGCTCTCGGGGGGCCGCGAACACCGGGGAGCTGTTTTTT. Residues: CASSSRGAANTGELFF.

The CDR3 DNA is TGTGCCAGCAGTGCCGGGACAGGCTACGAGCAGTACTTC. Translating gives CASSAGTGYEQYF. The chain links TRBV6-4 to TRBJ2-7; 8 nucleotides match TRBD1. The CDR3 runs 13 residues. CDR1 is MRHNA and CDR2 is SNTAGT in the germline V gene. With V trimmed by 4 bases and J by 3 bases, 2 bases remained unmatched.

The chain employs TRBV6-6 and TRBJ2-7, with TRBD2 matching over 10 bases. Germline V gives CDR1 MNHNY, CDR2 SVGAGI (reference sequence). This CDR3 is 15 amino acids long. After removal of 7 bases from V and 5 bases from J, the junction contained 11 bases not matched to a gene. DNA for the CDR3: TGTGCCAGCACTCCCAGCGGGGGGGCCTATGACGAGCAGTACTTC. It encodes CASTPSGGAYDEQYF.

V is TRBV6-5 and J is TRBJ1-2; 7 bases line up with TRBD1. This CDR3 region has 15 residues. V shed 3 bases, J shed 8 bases, and the junction held 12 bases outside the gene matches. Germline CDR1 and CDR2: MNHEY and SVGAGI. The CDR3 DNA reads as TGTGCCAGCAGTTATTGGACGACAGGGCCTTACGGCTACACCTTC. Its translation is CASSYWTTGPYGYTF.

V gene TRBV5-4 combines with J gene TRBJ2-7; 9 bases fit TRBD1. V lost 4 bases and J lost 3; bases outside the gene matches: 2. Germline V CDR1 and CDR2: SGHNT, YYREEE (reference sequence). CDR3 length equals 13 residues. CDR3 region: CASSLDRGYEQYF. DNA of the CDR3: TGTGCCAGCAGCCTGGACAGGGGCTACGAGCAGTACTTC.

The gene calls are TRBV13 and TRBJ2-7; TRBD1 matches 9 bases. This CDR3 spans 16 amino acids. J lost 3 bases, V lost 4 bases, and 10 bases had no gene match. Germline V gene data show CDR1 as PRHDT and CDR2 as FYEKMQ (reference sequence). The CDR3 loop reads CASSSWDRESRYEQYF. CDR3 nucleotide sequence: TGTGCCAGCAGCTCCTGGGACAGGGAAAGCCGCTACGAGCAGTACTTC.

This clone has just a few counts. This chain uses TRBV10-3 with TRBJ2-7; 10 positions agree with TRBD1. V lost 6 bases and J lost 0; bases outside the gene matches: 5. CDR1 ENHRY and CDR2 SYGVKD come from the germline V gene. The CDR3 length is 15 residues. Written as DNA, the CDR3 is TGTGCCATCAGCTTGGACAGGGGGAACTCCTACGAGCAGTACTTC. Amino acids: CAISLDRGNSYEQYF.

This clone was detected a few times. The genes are TRBV7-9 and TRBJ1-1; 8 positions match TRBD1. Germline V gene lookup returns CDR1 SEHNR and CDR2 FQNEAQ (reference sequence). Trimming took 1 base from V and 13 from J; bases not matched to a gene: 11. CDR3 length: 14 amino acids. DNA for the CDR3: TGTGCCAGCAGCTTAGTGGCAAGGGTGGACAGGGATTTCTTT. It specifies CASSLVARVDRDFF.

The chain uses TRBV19 and TRBJ1-1, with 7 bases that match TRBD1. The V and J ends lost 3 bases and 4 bases, in that order; junction bases with no gene match: 8. CDR1 and CDR2 (germline): LNHDA, SQIVND (reference sequence). This CDR3 has 15 residues. The CDR3, as DNA: TGTGCCAGTAGTATCGACAGGGTTACCGGCACTGAAGCTTTCTTT. Its protein is CASSIDRVTGTEAFF. The whole variable domain, remainder taken from reference TRBV19 and TRBJ1-1, is DGGITQSPKYLFRKEGQNVTLSCEQNLNHDAMYWYRQDPGQGLRLIYYSQIVNDFQKGDIAEGYSVSREKKESFPLTVTSAQKNPTAFYLCASSIDRVTGTEAFFGQGTRLTVV.

The chain recombines TRBV5-3 with TRBJ2-1; D is perhaps TRBD2 (6 bases). TRBV5-3 is an ORF for which the function is uncertain. CDR3 length: 16 amino acids. Trimming took 2 bases from V and 4 from J, leaving 16 bases between them. This CDR3 reads CARSFHRDWVYNEQFF. The CDR3 nucleotides are TGTGCCAGAAGCTTTCACCGGGACTGGGTTTACAATGAGCAGTTCTTC.

The V and J genes are TRBV5-8 and TRBJ2-7; D gene uncertain. V was cut by 0 bases and J by 2 bases, with 6 bases left in between. Germline lookup yields CDR1 SGHTS and CDR2 YDEGEE. The CDR3 has 13 residues. The CDR3 reads CASSLVLAYEQYF. The CDR3 region has the DNA TGTGCCAGCAGCTTGGTGCTAGCCTACGAGCAGTACTTC.

V is TRBV4-1 and J is TRBJ2-1, with a possible D match to TRBD2 (5 bases). The CDR3 contains 14 residues. Per the germline V gene, CDR1 is MGHRA and CDR2 is YSYEKL. Trimming pared 0 bases from V and 6 bases from J, leaving 9 bases between. This CDR3 is CASSQDLTINEQFF. CDR3 DNA: TGCGCCAGCAGCCAAGATCTGACTATCAATGAGCAGTTCTTC.

J is TRBJ2-7 and V is TRBV9; possibly TRBD2 for D (5 bases). This CDR3 has 14 residues. V dropped 0 bases and J dropped 1 base, with 8 bases sitting between them. Germline-derived CDR1 and CDR2 are SGDLS and YYNGEE. Here the CDR3 DNA reads TGTGCCAGCAGCGTAGATGGGGAGTCCTACGAGCAGTACTTC. It yields the protein CASSVDGESYEQYF.

This chain's CDR3 is CASSQGGQNYEQYF. The CDR3 DNA is TGCGCCAGCAGCCAAGGCGGACAGAACTACGAGCAGTACTTC. V usage is TRBV5-1 and J usage is TRBJ2-7; tentatively, D is TRBD1 (6 bases). Per the germline V gene, CDR1 is SGHRS and CDR2 is YFSETQ. CDR3 length: 14 residues. Trimming removed 4 bases at V and 3 bases at J, with 14 bases between. Full variable domain (rest looked up from reference TRBV5-1 and TRBJ2-7): KAGVTQTPRYLIKTRGQQVTLSCSPISGHRSVSWYQQTPGQGLQFLFEYFSETQRNKGNFPGRFSGRQFSNSRSEMNVSTLELGDSALYLCASSQGGQNYEQYFGPGTRLTVT.

The V call is TRBV5-4, the J call TRBJ1-1; D is possibly TRBD1 (5 bases). There are 14 residues in the CDR3. Germline V gene lookup returns CDR1 SGHNT and CDR2 YYREEE (reference sequence). V was clipped by 4 bases and J by 5 bases, with 15 bases between them. CDR3 loop: CASSDPSGRTEAFF. DNA for the CDR3: TGTGCCAGCAGCGATCCCTCAGGGCGGACTGAAGCTTTCTTT.